This note documents a single TCR beta chain sequence. These data belong to a study of T cells expressing NK-cell markers. As the method of synthesis, 5'RACE template switching with UMIs yielded TCR beta cDNA. TCRdb re-called the 5' RACE reads and catalogs CDR3 proteins one per entry, DNA excluded. Its table records over 100,000 distinct CDR3 sequences. Germline values: CDR1 DFQATT, CDR2 SNEGSKA (reference sequence). CDR3 length: 19 residues. V is TRBV20-1 and J is TRBJ2-1; the D gene TCRdb calls, TRBD2, cannot be checked with no DNA. The sequenced sample was blood T cells: a sorted CD56 or NKG2C T cell subset, CD4+ or CD8+ T cells, or bulk PBMC T cells (not recorded which). The sequence came from a woman between 18 and 69 years old in good health. CDR3 loop: CSARVSGGGEVLSYNEQFF.